A selection of T cell receptor beta chains follows, all from one sample in a study of post-analysis software for immune sequencing data. Using its own MiXCR run on the PCR reads, TCRdb lists one record per CDR3 protein. The table records hundreds of thousands of distinct CDR3 sequences, 25% to 30% of them present only once. The sequencing input was blood. The source of these receptors is a girl aged 5-17 years with multiple sclerosis. Each CDR3 is given with its conserved first and last residue. D genes are given only for firm matches. Size values are once, few and many counts, or a class for expanded clones, and some rows have none.

d_call	clone_size	cdr3_length	v_call	j_call	cdr3_aa	cdr3_nt
TRBD2	.	15	TRBV7-8	TRBJ2-3	CASSSSGARGDTQYF	TGTGCCAGCAGCTCTAGCGGGGCCCGAGGAGATACGCAGTATTTT
TRBD1	.	15	TRBV7-8	TRBJ2-5	CASSFWGTGGETQYF	TGTGCCAGCAGCTTTTGGGGGACAGGGGGAGAGACCCAGTACTTC
TRBD2	few	17	TRBV11-2	TRBJ2-1	CASSSTRKRGRYNEQFF	TGTGCCAGCAGCTCGACGCGGAAGCGGGGGCGCTACAATGAGCAGTTCTTC
.	few	14	TRBV7-9	TRBJ2-1	CASSLGGSRNEQFF	TGTGCCAGCAGCTTAGGTGGCAGCAGGAATGAGCAGTTCTTC
.	few	14	TRBV6-5	TRBJ2-4	CASSTGTFEPIQYF	TGTGCCAGCAGTACCGGGACTTTTGAGCCGATTCAGTACTTC
TRBD2	few	18	TRBV11-2	TRBJ2-1	CASRMYPSGTEGPNEQFF	TGTGCCAGCAGAATGTACCCTAGCGGGACCGAGGGGCCCAATGAGCAGTTCTTC
.	.	13	TRBV27	TRBJ1-4	CASGGGTNEKLFF	TGTGCCAGCGGGGGAGGAACTAATGAAAAACTGTTTTTT
TRBD2	.	16	TRBV28	TRBJ2-5	CASSLEVAGADNEQYF	TGTGCCAGCAGTCTAGAGGTAGCGGGGGCAGACAATGAGCAGTACTTC
TRBD2	.	15	TRBV7-2	TRBJ2-1	CASSKTGTSGREQFF	TGTGCCAGCAGCAAAACCGGGACTAGCGGGAGGGAGCAGTTCTTC
TRBD1	few	12	TRBV7-8	TRBJ2-7	CASKGANYEQYF	TGTGCCAGCAAGGGGGCAAACTACGAGCAGTACTTC
.	.	17	TRBV3-1	TRBJ2-5	CASSQESRAGYQETQYF	TGTGCCAGCAGCCAAGAATCACGGGCGGGGTACCAAGAGACCCAGTACTTC
.	few	16	TRBV11-2	TRBJ2-7	CASSYLRGDSSYEQYF	TGTGCCAGCAGCTACCTAAGGGGGGATTCTTCTTACGAGCAGTACTTC
TRBD1	few	18	TRBV7-9	TRBJ1-5	CASSSLRGGVGSNQPQHF	TGTGCCAGCAGCTCCCTGAGAGGGGGCGTAGGAAGCAATCAGCCCCAGCATTTT
.	.	14	TRBV14	TRBJ2-1	CASSQVQGYNEQFF	TGTGCCAGCAGCCAAGTTCAGGGATACAATGAGCAGTTCTTC
.	.	14	TRBV3-1	TRBJ1-1	CASSLSLGETEAFF	TGTGCCAGCAGCCTCTCACTGGGGGAAACTGAAGCTTTCTTT
.	few	17	TRBV7-2	TRBJ2-3	CASSSTRGGSSTDTQYF	TGTGCCAGCAGCTCGACTAGGGGGGGCTCTAGCACAGATACGCAGTATTTT
TRBD2	.	14	TRBV7-2	TRBJ2-7	CASSPGTSGYVQYF	TGTGCCAGCAGCCCCGGGACTAGCGGGTACGTGCAGTACTTC
.	few	13	TRBV12-3/TRBV12-4	TRBJ1-2	CASSPYRNYGYTF	TGTGCCAGCAGTCCATACCGTAACTATGGCTACACCTTC
.	.	16	TRBV28	TRBJ1-5	CASSLSPGAQDQPQHF	TGTGCCAGCAGTTTATCCCCGGGAGCTCAGGATCAGCCCCAGCATTTT
.	few	20	TRBV7-2	TRBJ2-1	CASSPGLLENPLRSYNEQFF	TGTGCCAGCAGCCCGGGACTGCTAGAAAACCCCCTGCGCTCCTACAATGAGCAGTTCTTC
TRBD1	.	15	TRBV7-2	TRBJ2-7	CASSLSLDRLYEQYF	TGTGCCAGCAGCTTGAGCCTGGACAGGCTCTACGAGCAGTACTTC
TRBD2	once	14	TRBV6-5	TRBJ2-1	CASSHRRGANEQFF	TGTGCCAGCAGCCATAGGCGGGGGGCGAATGAGCAGTTCTTC
.	once	12	TRBV7-8	TRBJ1-1	CASRRRGTEAFF	TGTGCCAGCCGGCGCCGGGGCACTGAAGCTTTCTTT
.	.	15	TRBV7-2	TRBJ1-1	CASSLVGGQGTEAFF	TGTGCCAGCAGCTTAGTGGGGGGGCAGGGCACTGAAGCTTTCTTT
.	many	14	TRBV24-1	TRBJ1-2	CATSDIGKQYGYTF	TGTGCCACCAGTGACATAGGAAAACAGTATGGCTACACCTTC
TRBD1	many	13	TRBV7-2	TRBJ2-5	CASRPGGRETQYF	TGTGCCAGCAGGCCAGGGGGCCGAGAGACCCAGTACTTC
.	.	14	TRBV5-1	TRBJ2-2	CASNVQGNTGELFF	TGCGCCAGCAACGTCCAGGGCAACACCGGGGAGCTGTTTTTT
.	many	14	TRBV20-1	TRBJ2-5	CSARVGRYTETQYF	TGCAGTGCTAGAGTTGGGCGCTATACGGAGACCCAGTACTTC
.	few	17	TRBV4-1	TRBJ1-2	CASSQDVGSLGNYGYTF	TGCGCCAGCAGCCAAGACGTCGGCTCGTTAGGGAACTATGGCTACACCTTC
TRBD1	.	17	TRBV20-1	TRBJ2-5	CSAREMRGQGFQETQYF	TGCAGTGCTAGAGAGATGAGGGGACAGGGATTTCAAGAGACCCAGTACTTC
.	.	14	TRBV18	TRBJ1-1	CASSPGQTNTEAFF	TGTGCCAGCTCACCGGGACAAACGAACACTGAAGCTTTCTTT
.	.	12	TRBV20-1	TRBJ2-3	CSARGAGDTQYF	TGCAGTGCGCGGGGAGCAGGGGATACGCAGTATTTT
.	few	15	TRBV5-1	TRBJ2-7	CASSWGGGGSYEQYF	TGCGCCAGCAGCTGGGGGGGCGGCGGGAGCTACGAGCAGTACTTC
.	.	15	TRBV7-9	TRBJ2-2	CASSLSGVDTGELFF	TGTGCCAGCAGCTTATCAGGGGTTGACACCGGGGAGCTGTTTTTT
TRBD1	.	16	TRBV5-1	TRBJ1-6	CASSFTGTGGSSPLHF	TGCGCCAGCAGCTTCACAGGGACAGGCGGAAGTTCACCCCTCCACTTT
TRBD2	once	14	TRBV29-1	TRBJ2-1	CSVDTSGSVGEQFF	TGCAGCGTAGATACTAGCGGGAGCGTCGGTGAGCAGTTCTTC
.	.	15	TRBV4-1	TRBJ1-2	CAGSQETGQNYGYTF	TGCGCCGGCAGCCAAGAAACGGGGCAGAACTATGGCTACACCTTC
.	.	17	TRBV20-1	TRBJ2-5	CSASDPRASRIGNEQYF	TGCAGTGCTAGCGACCCCCGGGCTAGCAGAATCGGGAATGAGCAGTACTTC
TRBD1	.	14	TRBV7-6	TRBJ2-5	CASSLGTGGNEQYF	TGTGCCAGCAGCTTAGGGACAGGGGGCAATGAGCAGTACTTC
TRBD2	.	16	TRBV6-5	TRBJ2-2	CASRTGLAGNTGELFF	TGTGCCAGCAGAACCGGACTAGCGGGGAACACCGGGGAGCTGTTTTTT
.	.	15	TRBV7-2	TRBJ2-1	CASSPIQLGRNEQFF	TGTGCCAGCAGCCCAATACAATTGGGTCGGAATGAGCAGTTCTTC